This TCR beta chain was captured by sequencing in a study of T cells in localized non-small cell lung cancer. The assay was immunoSEQ multiplex PCR, and TCRdb's table has in-frame clones only and misses some. The sample consists of approximately 28,000 clones, approximately 89% of them appearing once. A note on this clone: Its antigen is not identified.

Study-level results: The study detected a median roughly 61 of the top 100 tumor clones in adjacent lung. Tumor trailed uninvolved adjacent lung in T cell clonality, which peaked there. Longer overall survival associated with higher blood T cell density; shorter survival with higher adjacent-lung clonality.

This CDR3 has 16 residues. The germline V gene has CDR1 LGHNA and CDR2 YNFKEQ. With V trimmed by 0 bases and J by 6 bases, 10 bases remained unmatched. V gene TRBV4-2 combines with J gene TRBJ2-7; 8 bases align to TRBD1. The sample in question was peripheral blood, obtained before any cancer treatment. The receptor was isolated from a female donor aged 60 or older with stage I lung adenocarcinoma. As DNA, the CDR3 is TGTGCCAGCAGCCAAGACTCAGACAGGGGAGGCGTCGAGCAGTACTTC. Translated: CASSQDSDRGGVEQYF.